Included here is one T cell receptor beta chain sequence, with context. Antigen unknown. This CDR3 is missing its conserved last phenylalanine or tryptophan, likely due to a read error. No DNA is shown, since the ends of the CDR3 on it are uncertain; the CDR3 is the one TCRdb lists. This specimen belongs to a study of tumor and adjacent non-tumor tissue in lung cancer. The overall study: Histology: around 13 adenocarcinoma, a couple of squamous cell carcinoma, 1 small cell lung cancer. General observations from the study: Tumor repertoires had a smaller top 100 clone share than normal lung. Significantly higher TCR diversity was found in tumor than normal lung.

A modified ARM-PCR protocol with three rounds of nested PCR amplified TCRbeta. MiXCR, run by TCRdb on the multiplex PCR reads, gives a single entry per CDR3 protein. The sample has 90,000 to 110,000 distinct CDR3 sequences; under 65% are singletons. Looked up from germline, CDR1 is DFQATT and CDR2 is SNEGSKA (reference sequence). The CDR3 region is 11 residues in length, termini included. The template was RNA from unsorted bulk tissue. Distant lung tissue was collected more than 3 cm away from the tumor edge. The clonotype comes from a man in his 60s with non-small cell lung cancer. The material sequenced was distant non-tumor lung tissue. This chain links TRBV20-1 with TRBJ2-3; no DNA check was done on the table's D call, TRBD2. CDR3 in amino acids: CCARTGTTVHS.